The 16 T cell receptor beta chains given below trace back to one sample, sequenced in a study of OX40 agonist ivuxolimab in advanced cancers. Assay used: immunoSEQ multiplex PCR; TCRdb lists only in-frame clones, some missing. Among 65,000 to 95,000 clones listed, around 92% were seen once. This material consisted of CD4+ or CD8+ T cells sorted from blood, taken in a trial of the OX40 agonist ivuxolimab. These receptors originate from an adult with an advanced solid tumor such as melanoma, head and neck, liver or kidney cancer.

The V and J genes are TRBV28 and TRBJ1-2; D remains unclear. This CDR3 has 14 amino acids. Trimming cost V 7 bases and J 0 bases, with 12 bases left between them. Germline loops: CDR1 MDHEN, CDR2 SYDVKM. The CDR3 reads CASTVGATNYGYTF. The CDR3 coding sequence is TGTGCCAGCACCGTCGGCGCTACTAACTATGGCTACACCTTC.

The chain uses TRBV11-2 and TRBJ2-5, with D perhaps matching TRBD2 (5 bases). This CDR3 has 15 residues. Trimming cost V 1 base and J 4 bases, with 13 bases left between them. Germline V gives CDR1 SGHAT, CDR2 FQNNGV. CDR3 DNA sequence: TGTGCCAGCAGCTTAGGGGCCTTAGAGGGAGAGACCCAGTACTTC. It specifies CASSLGALEGETQYF.

This chain connects TRBV15 to TRBJ2-7; TRBD1 matches 9 bases. Germline V gene lookup returns CDR1 LNHNV and CDR2 YYDKDF (reference sequence). V lost 3 bases and J lost 1; bases outside the gene matches: 10. The CDR3 is made up of 17 amino acids. The CDR3 here is CATSRGQGPAPSYEQYF. The CDR3 DNA sequence: TGTGCCACCAGCAGGGGACAGGGACCTGCCCCTTCCTACGAGCAGTACTTC.

The chain has TRBV7-3 and TRBJ2-1; TRBD2 might be the D (7 bases). The CDR3 length is 15 residues. V lost 6 bases to trimming and J lost 5 bases, with 17 bases between them. CDR1 SGHTA and CDR2 FQGTGA come from the germline V gene. The DNA of the CDR3 is TGTGCCAGCAGTTCCCGAGGGGGGGCCAACAATGAGCAGTTCTTC. It translates to CASSSRGGANNEQFF.

The chain employs TRBV7-8 and TRBJ2-2; TRBD2 matches at 14 bases. The CDR3 sequence is 20 residues long. J gave up 1 base and V 5 bases, and 12 bases lay outside the gene matches. Germline-derived CDR1 and CDR2 are SGHVS and FQNEAQ. DNA of the CDR3: TGTGCCAGCAGCCGAACCCCGGGGACTAGCGGGAGCCTGAACACCGGGGAGCTGTTTTTT. This gives the protein CASSRTPGTSGSLNTGELFF.

The gene calls are TRBV7-9 and TRBJ1-1; no firm D call. The germline V gene encodes CDR1 SEHNR and CDR2 FQNEAQ (reference sequence). V gave up 5 bases and J gave up 0 bases, with 10 bases separating them. CDR3 size: 14 residues. DNA of the CDR3: TGTGCCAGCAGCAGAGGTCAGTTGAACACTGAAGCTTTCTTT. Its protein product is CASSRGQLNTEAFF. Based on the CDR3 plus reference TRBV7-9 and TRBJ1-1, the full variable domain is DTGVSQNPRHKITKRGQNVTFRCDPISEHNRLYWYRQTLGQGPEFLTYFQNEAQLEKSRLLSDRFSAERPKGSFSTLEIQRTEQGDSAMYLCASSRGQLNTEAFFGQGTRLTVV.

The CDR3 here is CASSLMTGGANVLTF. The CDR3, as DNA: TGTGCCAGCAGCTTAATGACGGGCGGGGCCAACGTCCTGACTTTC. The chain combines TRBV7-3 with TRBJ2-6; no firm D call. The CDR3 spans 15 residues. Per the germline V gene, CDR1 is SGHTA and CDR2 is FQGTGA. Trimming removed 1 base from V and 4 bases from J, with 8 bases in between.

The V call is TRBV15, the J call TRBJ2-1; no reliable D call. CDR1 LNHNV and CDR2 YYDKDF come from the germline V gene (reference sequence). Trimming removed 1 base at V and 0 bases at J, with 7 bases between. The CDR3 extends over 15 amino acids. CDR3 protein: CATSRVASSYNEQFF. The DNA of the CDR3 is TGTGCCACCAGCAGAGTTGCCAGCTCCTACAATGAGCAGTTCTTC.

The gene calls are TRBV9 and TRBJ2-3; TRBD1 is a possible D gene (7 bases). The germline gives CDR1 SGDLS, CDR2 YYNGEE. CDR3 length equals 15 residues. V lost 4 bases and J lost 6, with 18 bases in between. Written as DNA, the CDR3 is TGTGCCAGCAGCCCCCCTGGACAGGCGGGGGATACGCAGTATTTT. The encoded protein is CASSPPGQAGDTQYF.

V and J are TRBV7-9 and TRBJ1-3; D call uncertain. CDR3 size: 16 residues. The V and J ends lost 5 bases and 1 base respectively, with 15 bases between them. The V gene's germline CDR1 is SEHNR and CDR2 FQNEAQ (reference sequence). DNA for the CDR3: TGTGCCAGCAGCCCACAGCTCTCTAGATCTGGAAACACCATATATTTT. This encodes CASSPQLSRSGNTIYF.

The chain is built from TRBV28 and TRBJ1-2, with a possible D match to TRBD1 (5 bases). CDR1 is MDHEN and CDR2 is SYDVKM in the germline V gene. The CDR3 totals 14 residues. The V end lost 1 base, the J end lost 5 bases, and 11 bases lay between the germline ends. Here the CDR3 reads CASSLSGTSYGYTF. CDR3 bases: TGTGCCAGCAGTTTATCCGGGACTTCTTATGGCTACACCTTC.

The V call is TRBV19, the J call TRBJ2-2; 11 bases match TRBD2. Germline V lookup: CDR1 LNHDA, CDR2 SQIVND (reference sequence). The junction had 6 bases not matched to a gene; V was cut back by 7 bases and J by 5 bases. This CDR3 comprises 15 residues. CDR3 residues: CASTYRTSGTGELFF. In nucleotides, the CDR3 is TGTGCCAGTACCTACCGGACTAGCGGGACCGGGGAGCTGTTTTTT.

The V gene is TRBV30, the J gene TRBJ2-7; D is perhaps TRBD2 (5 bases). The germline V gene has CDR1 GTSNPN and CDR2 SVGIG (reference sequence). CDR3 length: 13 amino acids. Trimming removed 4 bases from V and 3 bases from J, with 13 bases in between. CDR3 DNA: TGTGCCTGGACCGGGGTGACACGCTACGAGCAGTACTTC. Its translation is CAWTGVTRYEQYF.

This chain uses TRBV6-1 with TRBJ2-7; D ambiguous. V was clipped by 0 bases and J by 5 bases, with 17 bases between them. This CDR3 has 16 amino acids. Germline loops: CDR1 MNHNS, CDR2 SASEGT. The CDR3 DNA follows: TGTGCCAGCAGTGAAGCGAAAGGTCCGTACCTCAACGAGCAGTACTTC. Translated: CASSEAKGPYLNEQYF.

The chain uses TRBV28 and TRBJ1-2, with D hard to call. The germline V gene encodes CDR1 MDHEN and CDR2 SYDVKM. The length of the CDR3 is 12 residues. V gave up 9 bases and J gave up 2 bases, with 10 bases separating them. The CDR3 here is CASNSGNYGYTF. The CDR3 DNA follows: TGTGCCAGTAACTCCGGGAACTATGGCTACACCTTC.

This chain links TRBV27 with TRBJ2-5, with TRBD2 as a possible D gene (6 bases). V dropped 3 bases and J dropped 2 bases, with 16 bases sitting between them. The germline gives CDR1 MNHEY, CDR2 SMNVEV (reference sequence). There are 16 residues in the CDR3. The CDR3 reads CASSFRAGWGQETQYF. CDR3 in DNA: TGTGCCAGCAGTTTTAGGGCGGGATGGGGGCAAGAGACCCAGTACTTC.